This T cell receptor beta chain was found in a study of vaccination and CD4 T cells after COVID-19. In the study overall: Overlapping spike peptides of SARS-CoV-2, HCoV-NL63, HCoV-OC43 and HCoV-229E stimulated the cells. Findings and caveats of the study: From around 19 to 38, the median of SARS-CoV-2-reactive clonotypes rose without reaching significance.

Treatment: roughly ten-day PBMC culture with coronavirus spike peptide pools or control peptides (ViraFEST assay). The positive PCR dates, which preceded the US Alpha, Beta and Delta variants, fell between March and December 2020. As to this clonotype: Its antigen is as yet unknown.

Scientists ran DNA taken from cultured CD4+ T cells through the Oncomine TCR Beta short-read assay for sequencing. TCRdb processed the PCR reads anew with MiXCR; each CDR3 protein has one entry. The repertoire consists of some 11,000 distinct CDR3 sequences, with 45% to 55% occurring once and the leading ten covering 13% to 15%. The germline V and J ends were trimmed by 1 base and 4 bases, with 8 bases remaining between them. This CDR3 has 13 amino acids. Germline CDR1 is SGHKS and CDR2 is YYEKEE (reference sequence). This sequence joins TRBV5-5 and TRBJ1-1, with a tentative D call TRBD1 (5 bases). The sequencing input was CD4+ T cells from blood, cultured in vitro. This receptor was obtained from a human donor who had recovered from COVID-19. In nucleotides, the CDR3 is TGTGCCAGCAGCTTGCGGGGCGCCACTGAAGCTTTCTTT. This codes for CASSLRGATEAFF.